Given below is one TCR beta chain in context. This sample was included in a study of blood T cell repertoires in COVID-19. The protocol was immunoSEQ multiplex PCR, while the TCRdb copy is restricted to in-frame clones and leaves out a portion. The sample shows 540,000 or so clones, 85% to 90% of them seen only once. Seattle's cohort entered during active infection and was followed longitudinally. CDR1 is SGHTA and CDR2 is FQGNSA in the germline V gene. This CDR3 comprises 15 residues. The V gene lost 1 base and the J gene lost 5 bases, with 14 bases spanning the gap. The sample was peripheral blood. This TCR derives from a woman between 50 and 59 years old with COVID-19, enrolled during active disease. The chain has TRBV7-2 and TRBJ1-2; D call uncertain. The CDR3 sequence: CASSLVPTLGYGYTF. The CDR3, as DNA: TGTGCCAGCAGCTTAGTACCAACCCTAGGTTATGGCTACACCTTC.